This TCR beta chain was retrieved from a study of CD8+ T cells in alopecia areata. Overall study context: Patients in the treated group were given tofacitinib by mouth, 5 to 10 mg twice a day.

The treatment was: oral pan-JAK inhibitor, 5-10 mg twice daily. The CDR3 runs to 12 residues. From germline, CDR1 is MNHEY and CDR2 SMNVEV (reference sequence). V lost 2 bases to trimming and J lost 4 bases, with 3 bases between them. Extraction and reverse transcription of RNA yielded cDNA as the sequencing template. Measured with immunoSEQ multiplex PCR; TCRdb has only the in-frame clones, and not every one. Of about 90,000 clones in the sample, roughly 40% are singletons; the top ten hold roughly 18%. The clonotype originates from a human donor with alopecia areata. The chain employs TRBV27 and TRBJ2-1; D remains unclear. Sequencing was performed on CD8+ T cells sorted from blood, taken at week 24, from a patient treated with tofacitinib. CDR3 coding DNA: TGTGCCAGCAGTTTAGGATACAATGAGCAGTTCTTC. Encoded protein: CASSLGYNEQFF.